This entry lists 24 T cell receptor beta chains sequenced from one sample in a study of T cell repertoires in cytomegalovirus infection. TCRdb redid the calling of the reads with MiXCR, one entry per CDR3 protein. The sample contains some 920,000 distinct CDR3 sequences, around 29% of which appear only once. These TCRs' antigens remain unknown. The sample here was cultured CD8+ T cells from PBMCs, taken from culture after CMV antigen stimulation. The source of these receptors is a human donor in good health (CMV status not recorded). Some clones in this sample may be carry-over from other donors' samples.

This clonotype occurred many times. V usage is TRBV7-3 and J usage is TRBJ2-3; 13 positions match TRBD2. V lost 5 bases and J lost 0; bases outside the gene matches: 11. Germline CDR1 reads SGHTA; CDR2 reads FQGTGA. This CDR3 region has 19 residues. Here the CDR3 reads CASSPPTSGGSPSTDTQYF. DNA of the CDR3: TGTGCCAGCAGCCCCCCGACTAGCGGGGGGTCTCCTAGCACAGATACGCAGTATTTT.

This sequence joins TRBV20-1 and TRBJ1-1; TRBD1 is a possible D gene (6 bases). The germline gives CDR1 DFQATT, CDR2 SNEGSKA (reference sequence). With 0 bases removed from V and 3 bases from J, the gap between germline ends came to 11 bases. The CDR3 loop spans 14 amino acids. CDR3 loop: CSARDYRGDTEAFF. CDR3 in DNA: TGCAGTGCTAGAGATTATAGGGGGGACACTGAAGCTTTCTTT.

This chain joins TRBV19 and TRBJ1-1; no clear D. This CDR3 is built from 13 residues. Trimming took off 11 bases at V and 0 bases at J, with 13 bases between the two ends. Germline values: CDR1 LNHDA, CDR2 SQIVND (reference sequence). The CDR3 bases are TGTGCCTCCTGGGAGAGTTTGAACACTGAAGCTTTCTTT. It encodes CASWESLNTEAFF.

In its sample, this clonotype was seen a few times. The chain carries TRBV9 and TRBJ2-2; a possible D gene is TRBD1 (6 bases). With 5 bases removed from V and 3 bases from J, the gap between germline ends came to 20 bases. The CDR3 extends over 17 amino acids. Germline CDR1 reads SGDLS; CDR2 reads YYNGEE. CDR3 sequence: CASSHNSGGMDTGELFF. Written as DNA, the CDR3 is TGTGCCAGCAGTCATAACAGTGGGGGCATGGACACCGGGGAGCTGTTTTTT.

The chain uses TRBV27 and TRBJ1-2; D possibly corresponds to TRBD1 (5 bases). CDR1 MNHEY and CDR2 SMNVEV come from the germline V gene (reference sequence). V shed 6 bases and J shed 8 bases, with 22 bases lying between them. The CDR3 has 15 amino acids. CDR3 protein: CASRPESGTALGYTF. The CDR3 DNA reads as TGTGCCAGCAGGCCCGAATCCGGGACCGCGTTAGGCTACACCTTC.

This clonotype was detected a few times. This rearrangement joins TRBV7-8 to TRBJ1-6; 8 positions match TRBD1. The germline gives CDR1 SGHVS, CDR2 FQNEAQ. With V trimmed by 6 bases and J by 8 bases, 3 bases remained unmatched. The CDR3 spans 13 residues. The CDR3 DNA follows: TGTGCCAGCAGGGACAGGGACCATTCACCCCTCCACTTT. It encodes CASRDRDHSPLHF.

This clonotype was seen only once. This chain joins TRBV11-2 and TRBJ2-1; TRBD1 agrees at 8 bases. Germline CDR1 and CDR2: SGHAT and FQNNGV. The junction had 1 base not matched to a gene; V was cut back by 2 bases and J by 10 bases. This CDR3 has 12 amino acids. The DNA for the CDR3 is TGTGCCAGCAGCTTACGGACAGGGGAGCAGTTCTTC. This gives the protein CASSLRTGEQFF.

The DNA for the CDR3 is TGCGCCAGCAGGTACTTGGGGAACACTGAAGCTTTCTTT. Residues: CASRYLGNTEAFF. The gene calls are TRBV5-1 and TRBJ1-1; D gene ambiguous. This CDR3 spans 13 amino acids. V gave up 5 bases and J gave up 1 base, with 9 bases separating them. Germline V gene data show CDR1 as SGHRS and CDR2 as YFSETQ.

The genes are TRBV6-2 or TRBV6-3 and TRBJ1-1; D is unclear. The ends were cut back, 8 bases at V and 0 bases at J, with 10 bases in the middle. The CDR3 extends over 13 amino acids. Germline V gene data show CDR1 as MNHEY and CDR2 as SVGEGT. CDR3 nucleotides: TGTGCCAGCGGTCGGGTGATGAACACTGAAGCTTTCTTT. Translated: CASGRVMNTEAFF.

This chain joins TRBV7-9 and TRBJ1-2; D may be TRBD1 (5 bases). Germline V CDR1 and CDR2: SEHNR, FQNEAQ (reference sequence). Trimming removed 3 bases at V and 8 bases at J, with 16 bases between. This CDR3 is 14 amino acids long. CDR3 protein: CASSLGREVGGYTF. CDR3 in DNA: TGTGCCAGCAGCTTGGGCAGGGAAGTAGGAGGCTACACCTTC.

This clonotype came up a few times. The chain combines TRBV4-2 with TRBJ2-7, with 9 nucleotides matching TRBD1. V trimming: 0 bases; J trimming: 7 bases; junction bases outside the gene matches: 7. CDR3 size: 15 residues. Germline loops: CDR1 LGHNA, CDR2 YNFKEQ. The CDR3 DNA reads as TGTGCCAGCAGCCAAGATAGGACAGGGGCTCTAGAGCAGTACTTC. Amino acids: CASSQDRTGALEQYF.

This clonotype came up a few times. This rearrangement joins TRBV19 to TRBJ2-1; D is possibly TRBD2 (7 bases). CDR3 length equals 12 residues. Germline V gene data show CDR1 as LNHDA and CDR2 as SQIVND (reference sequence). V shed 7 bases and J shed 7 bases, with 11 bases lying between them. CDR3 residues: CASNKGGNEQFF. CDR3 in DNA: TGTGCCAGTAATAAGGGGGGGAATGAGCAGTTCTTC.

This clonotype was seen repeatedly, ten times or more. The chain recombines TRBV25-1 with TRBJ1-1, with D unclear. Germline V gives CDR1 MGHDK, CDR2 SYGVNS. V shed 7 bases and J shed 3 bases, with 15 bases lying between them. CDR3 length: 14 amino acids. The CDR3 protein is CASTKGPGDTEAFF. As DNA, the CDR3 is TGTGCCAGCACCAAAGGGCCCGGCGACACTGAAGCTTTCTTT.

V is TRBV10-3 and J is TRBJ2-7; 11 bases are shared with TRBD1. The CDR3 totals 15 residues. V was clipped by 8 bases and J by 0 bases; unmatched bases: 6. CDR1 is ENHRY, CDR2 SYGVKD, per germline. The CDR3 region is CAIRIGTGGSYEQYF. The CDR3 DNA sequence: TGTGCCATCCGTATCGGGACAGGGGGCTCCTACGAGCAGTACTTC.

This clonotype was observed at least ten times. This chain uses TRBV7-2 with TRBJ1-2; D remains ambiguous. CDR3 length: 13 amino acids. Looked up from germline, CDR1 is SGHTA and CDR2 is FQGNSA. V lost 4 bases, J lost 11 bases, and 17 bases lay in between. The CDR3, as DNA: TGTGCCAGCAGCTCTCCCCCCGTTTTTGTTTACACCTTC. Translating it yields CASSSPPVFVYTF.

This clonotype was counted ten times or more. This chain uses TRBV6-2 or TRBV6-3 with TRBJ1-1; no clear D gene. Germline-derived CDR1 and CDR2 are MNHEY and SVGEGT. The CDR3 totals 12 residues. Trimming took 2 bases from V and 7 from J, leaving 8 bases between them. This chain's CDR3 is CASSYPSIEAFF. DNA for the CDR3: TGTGCCAGCAGTTACCCCTCCATTGAAGCTTTCTTT.

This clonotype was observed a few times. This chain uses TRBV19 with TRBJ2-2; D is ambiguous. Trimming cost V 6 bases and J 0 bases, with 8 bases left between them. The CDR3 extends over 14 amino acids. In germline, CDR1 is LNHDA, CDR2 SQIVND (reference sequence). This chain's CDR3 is CASRTHANTGELFF. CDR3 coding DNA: TGTGCCAGTAGGACACACGCGAACACCGGGGAGCTGTTTTTT.

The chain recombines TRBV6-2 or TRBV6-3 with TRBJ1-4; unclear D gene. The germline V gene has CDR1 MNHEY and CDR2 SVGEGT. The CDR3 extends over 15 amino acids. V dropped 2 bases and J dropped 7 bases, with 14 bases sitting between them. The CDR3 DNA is TGTGCCAGCAGTTACCAATTGGGGAAGAGTGAAAAACTGTTTTTT. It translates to CASSYQLGKSEKLFF.

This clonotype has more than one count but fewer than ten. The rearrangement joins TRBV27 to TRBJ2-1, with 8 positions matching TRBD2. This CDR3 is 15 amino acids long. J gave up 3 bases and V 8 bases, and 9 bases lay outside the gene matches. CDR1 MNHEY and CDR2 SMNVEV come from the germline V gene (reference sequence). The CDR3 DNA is TGTGCCAGCTTCCCGCCGGGGGGGCTCTACAATGAGCAGTTCTTC. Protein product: CASFPPGGLYNEQFF.

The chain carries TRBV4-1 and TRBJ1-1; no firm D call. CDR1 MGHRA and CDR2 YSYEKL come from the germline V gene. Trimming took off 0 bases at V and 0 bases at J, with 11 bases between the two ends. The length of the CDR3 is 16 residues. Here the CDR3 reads CASSQEGRPLNTEAFF. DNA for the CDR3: TGCGCCAGCAGCCAAGAAGGCCGACCATTGAACACTGAAGCTTTCTTT.

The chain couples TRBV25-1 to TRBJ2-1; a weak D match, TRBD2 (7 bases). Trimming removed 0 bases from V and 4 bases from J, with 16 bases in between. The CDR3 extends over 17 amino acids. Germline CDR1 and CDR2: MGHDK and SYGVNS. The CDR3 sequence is CASSEYYGGQGYNEQFF. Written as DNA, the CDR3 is TGTGCCAGCAGTGAATATTACGGGGGGCAGGGGTACAATGAGCAGTTCTTC.

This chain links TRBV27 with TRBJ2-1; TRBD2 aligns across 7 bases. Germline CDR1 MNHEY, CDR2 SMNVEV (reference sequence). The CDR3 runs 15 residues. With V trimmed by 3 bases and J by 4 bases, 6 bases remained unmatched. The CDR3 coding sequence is TGTGCCAGCAGTTTCGGAGCGGGAACATACAATGAGCAGTTCTTC. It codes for CASSFGAGTYNEQFF.

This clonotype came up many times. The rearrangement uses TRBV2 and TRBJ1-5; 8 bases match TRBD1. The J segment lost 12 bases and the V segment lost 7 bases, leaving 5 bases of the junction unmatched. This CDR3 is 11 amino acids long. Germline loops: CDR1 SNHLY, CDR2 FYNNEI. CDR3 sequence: CASNGQGDQHF. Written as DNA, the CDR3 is TGTGCCAGCAATGGACAGGGAGACCAGCATTTT.

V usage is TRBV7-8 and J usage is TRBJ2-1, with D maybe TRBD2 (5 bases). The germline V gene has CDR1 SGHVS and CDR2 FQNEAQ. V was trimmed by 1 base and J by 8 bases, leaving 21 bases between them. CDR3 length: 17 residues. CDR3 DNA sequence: TGTGCCAGCAGCTTAGAGCGAGGGCCTTCAGGAGGCGATGAGCAGTTCTTC. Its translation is CASSLERGPSGGDEQFF.